The 23 T cell receptor beta chains presented below share a single source sample, sequenced in a study of T cells in Graves' hyperthyroidism and ophthalmopathy. TCR beta CDR3 sequences were amplified from RNA transcripts. Using the HTBI primer set, a first-round RT-PCR was run on the TCR CDR3. TCRdb fed the multiplex PCR reads into MiXCR, producing one record per CDR3 protein. The sample contains hundreds of thousands of distinct CDR3 sequences, approximately 13% of which appear only once. Specimen: blood. These receptors were taken from a young woman with Graves' hyperthyroidism.

This clonotype was picked up many times. This rearrangement joins TRBV24-1 to TRBJ2-1, with D maybe TRBD2 (6 bases). V was shortened by 1 base and J by 7 bases, with 7 bases between the two germline ends. Per germline, CDR1 KGHDR and CDR2 SFDVKD. The CDR3 contains 13 residues. As DNA, the CDR3 is TGTGCCACCAGTGATTTCCTAGCGAATGAGCAGTTCTTC. Translating it yields CATSDFLANEQFF.

This clonotype came up many times. V gene TRBV7-6 combines with J gene TRBJ2-7; 7 positions match TRBD2. V gave up 5 bases and J gave up 5 bases; unmatched junction bases: 9. This CDR3 is built from 14 residues. Germline CDR1 SGHVS, CDR2 FNYEAQ. The CDR3 is CASSPAREFNEQYF. CDR3 sequence (DNA): TGTGCCAGCAGCCCCGCGCGGGAGTTCAACGAGCAGTACTTC.

This clonotype was observed many times. As DNA, the CDR3 is TGCAGTGCTAGAGCAGAGACTAGCGGGGGGCCCCCTCTTGAGACCCAGTACTTC. Translation: CSARAETSGGPPLETQYF. The chain links TRBV20-1 to TRBJ2-5; 13 positions agree with TRBD2. The trim removed 1 base at V and 5 bases at J, leaving 13 bases unmatched. CDR3 length: 18 amino acids. From germline, CDR1 is DFQATT and CDR2 SNEGSKA (reference sequence).

This clonotype was recorded many times. The gene calls are TRBV24-1 and TRBJ1-2; D remains ambiguous. This CDR3 has 12 residues. The germline V gene has CDR1 KGHDR and CDR2 SFDVKD. V lost 4 bases and J 3 bases, leaving 5 bases between the germline ends. CDR3 amino acids: CATSDLDYGYTF. Written as DNA, the CDR3 is TGTGCCACCAGTGACTTAGACTATGGCTACACCTTC.

The chain employs TRBV20-1 and TRBJ1-6, with 8 bases identical to TRBD1. With V trimmed by 1 base and J by 10 bases, 12 bases remained unmatched. CDR1 is DFQATT and CDR2 is SNEGSKA in the germline V gene (reference sequence). The CDR3 is 16 residues long. The CDR3: CSARALQGVRGSPLHF. CDR3 DNA: TGCAGTGCTAGAGCTCTACAGGGGGTTAGGGGGTCACCCCTCCACTTT.

This clonotype was counted at least ten times. V usage is TRBV11-1 and J usage is TRBJ2-3; 8 nucleotides align to TRBD2. V shed 4 bases, J shed 6 bases, and the junction held 9 bases outside the gene matches. This CDR3 spans 15 amino acids. Germline CDR1 reads SGHAT; CDR2 reads FQDESV (reference sequence). This CDR3 reads CASSSTHTSGDTQYF. CDR3 DNA sequence: TGTGCCAGCAGCTCAACCCATACTAGCGGTGATACGCAGTATTTT.

The chain recombines TRBV9 with TRBJ1-3; unclear D gene. This CDR3 comprises 16 residues. Looked up from germline, CDR1 is SGDLS and CDR2 is YYNGEE. Trimming pared 3 bases from V and 1 base from J, leaving 14 bases between. The CDR3 loop is CASSGDRTRSGNTIYF. The CDR3 nucleotides read TGTGCCAGCAGCGGTGACCGGACGAGATCTGGAAACACCATATATTTT. Looking up the rest from reference TRBV9 and TRBJ1-3 gives the full variable domain: DSGVTQTPKHLITATGQRVTLRCSPRSGDLSVYWYQQSLDQGLQFLIQYYNGEERAKGNILERFSAQQFPDLHSELNLSSLELGDSALYFCASSGDRTRSGNTIYFGEGSWLTVV.

This clonotype was observed at least ten times. V usage is TRBV6-1 and J usage is TRBJ1-1; possibly TRBD1 for D (6 bases). V lost 5 bases and J lost 0, with 13 bases in between. Germline assignment: CDR1 MNHNS and CDR2 SASEGT. This CDR3 has 15 residues. CDR3 loop: CASSFRGEVNTEAFF. CDR3 bases: TGTGCCAGCAGTTTCAGGGGCGAAGTGAACACTGAAGCTTTCTTT.

V gene TRBV20-1 combines with J gene TRBJ2-1, with no clear D. V was cut by 6 bases and J by 0 bases, with 12 bases left in between. This CDR3 is built from 14 residues. The germline CDR1 and CDR2 sequences are DFQATT and SNEGSKA (reference sequence). CDR3 sequence (DNA): TGCAGTGCAAAGAGGCGGACCTCCTACAATGAGCAGTTCTTC. It encodes CSAKRRTSYNEQFF.

This clonotype was found many times. The chain carries TRBV7-9 and TRBJ1-4, with 8 bases matching TRBD1. V was clipped by 5 bases and J by 1 base; unmatched bases: 9. The CDR3 is 17 residues long. Germline-derived CDR1 and CDR2 are SEHNR and FQNEAQ (reference sequence). CDR3 coding DNA: TGTGCCAGCAGCACCCGCCCGACAGGGGAAACTAATGAAAAACTGTTTTTT. Its translation is CASSTRPTGETNEKLFF.

The J gene is TRBJ2-3, the V gene TRBV5-1; tentative D call: TRBD2 (6 bases). V lost 0 bases, J lost 6 bases, and 17 bases lay in between. From germline, CDR1 is SGHRS and CDR2 YFSETQ. The CDR3 runs 16 residues. CDR3 nucleotide sequence: TGCGCCAGCAGCTTGGCCAGCGGAGGGACGGCGGATACGCAGTATTTT. Amino acids: CASSLASGGTADTQYF.

This clonotype appeared a few times. The rearrangement uses TRBV13 and TRBJ2-3; 7 bases are a match to TRBD1. CDR3 length: 18 residues. V lost 6 bases and J lost 3; bases outside the gene matches: 18. Germline V gene lookup returns CDR1 PRHDT and CDR2 FYEKMQ (reference sequence). The CDR3 sequence is CASSSNSGHQGETDTQYF. CDR3 coding DNA: TGTGCCAGCAGTAGCAATTCGGGACACCAGGGGGAAACAGATACGCAGTATTTT.

This chain uses TRBV7-3 with TRBJ1-6, with D uncertain. The germline gives CDR1 SGHTA, CDR2 FQGTGA. V was clipped by 5 bases and J by 6 bases, with 8 bases between them. The CDR3 runs to 13 residues. The CDR3 DNA sequence: TGTGCCAGCAGCCGGACCTTTAATTCACCCCTCCACTTT. Its protein is CASSRTFNSPLHF.

This clonotype has ten or more counts. The chain recombines TRBV20-1 with TRBJ2-4; D is possibly TRBD1 (5 bases). Trimming took off 6 bases at V and 0 bases at J, with 15 bases between the two ends. Germline V gene sequence: CDR1 DFQATT, CDR2 SNEGSKA (reference sequence). This CDR3 spans 15 amino acids. In DNA form, the CDR3 reads TGCAGTGCAATAAGGGGCGTCTTAGCCAAAAACATTCAGTACTTC. Protein: CSAIRGVLAKNIQYF.

Note on this clonotype: This may be a read error: a much more frequent sequence differs by one nucleotide. The genes are TRBV28 and TRBJ1-1; possible D gene TRBD1, 5 bases. CDR1 is MDHEN, CDR2 SYDVKM, per germline. The CDR3 extends over 11 amino acids. In DNA form, the CDR3 reads TGTGTCGAAGGGAGGGGTTCTGAAGCTTTCTTT. It translates to CVEGRGSEAFF.

This clonotype was observed many times. This chain links TRBV6-1 with TRBJ1-3; D call uncertain. The CDR3 loop spans 15 amino acids. Germline-derived CDR1 and CDR2 are MNHNS and SASEGT. Trimming stripped 5 bases from V and 0 bases from J, with 11 bases between. DNA of the CDR3: TGTGCCAGCAGTCGACGGACCGACTCTGGAAACACCATATATTTT. Protein product: CASSRRTDSGNTIYF.

The chain recombines TRBV10-3 with TRBJ2-6; 11 bases map to TRBD1. V shed 6 bases, J shed 2 bases, and the junction held 6 bases outside the gene matches. The CDR3 covers 17 residues. From germline, CDR1 is ENHRY and CDR2 SYGVKD. This CDR3 is CAIRGQGGLTGANVLTF. DNA of the CDR3: TGTGCCATCAGGGGACAGGGGGGATTAACTGGGGCCAACGTCCTGACTTTC.

This clonotype has ten or more counts. The gene calls are TRBV24-1 and TRBJ1-1; unclear D gene. The length of the CDR3 is 13 residues. CDR1 is KGHDR and CDR2 is SFDVKD in the germline V gene. The germline V and J ends were trimmed by 4 bases and 0 bases, with 5 bases remaining between them. CDR3 in DNA: TGTGCCACCAGTGACTACATGAACACTGAAGCTTTCTTT. Protein: CATSDYMNTEAFF.

The gene calls are TRBV27 and TRBJ2-1, with a possible D match to TRBD1 (6 bases). This CDR3 contains 15 residues. The germline CDR1 and CDR2 sequences are MNHEY and SMNVEV (reference sequence). With 8 bases removed from V and 4 bases from J, the gap between germline ends came to 18 bases. Here the CDR3 reads CASGRSGTKYNEQFF. The CDR3, as DNA: TGTGCCAGCGGTAGGTCCGGGACAAAATACAATGAGCAGTTCTTC.

There are a few counts of this clonotype. The J gene is TRBJ2-1, the V gene TRBV4-1; 10 bases are shared with TRBD2. The V gene end was trimmed by 11 bases and the J gene end by 8 bases; junction bases not matched to a gene: 9. This CDR3 has 13 amino acids. CDR1 is MGHRA and CDR2 is YSYEKL in the germline V gene. CDR3 sequence (DNA): TGCGCCGCCGCTAGCGGGGGCTCCCATGAGCAGTTCTTC. This translates into CAAASGGSHEQFF.

This clonotype has more than one count but fewer than ten. A much larger clonotype is one base distant, so this may be a read error. For the CDR3, the DNA is TGTGCCAGCAGTTTTGGACAGAACACCGGGGAGCTGTTTTTT. This encodes CASSFGQNTGELFF. The chain uses TRBV3-1 and TRBJ2-2; possibly TRBD1 for D (5 bases). Germline V gene sequence: CDR1 LGHDT, CDR2 YNNKEL (reference sequence). The V gene lost 6 bases and the J gene lost 1 base, with 9 bases spanning the gap. There are 14 residues in the CDR3.

The J gene is TRBJ2-1, the V gene TRBV6-1, with 11 nucleotides matching TRBD2. Trimming removed 6 bases from V and 3 bases from J; junction bases left unmatched: 13. Germline lookup yields CDR1 MNHNS and CDR2 SASEGT. The CDR3 length is 18 residues. The CDR3 spells CASSALLLAGENYNEQFF. The CDR3 DNA follows: TGTGCCAGCAGCGCTCTGCTACTAGCGGGAGAGAACTACAATGAGCAGTTCTTC.

This clonotype was seen repeatedly, ten times or more. The V gene is TRBV28, the J gene TRBJ1-4, with D perhaps matching TRBD1 (5 bases). CDR3 size: 16 residues. Germline CDR1 and CDR2: MDHEN and SYDVKM. The ends were cut back, 3 bases at V and 2 bases at J, with 13 bases in the middle. The DNA of the CDR3 is TGTGCCAGCAGTTTCAGCCACAGGACCACTAATGAAAAACTGTTTTTT. Its protein product is CASSFSHRTTNEKLFF.